The present T cell receptor beta chain was sequenced within a study of T cell responses to AZD1222 COVID-19 vaccine. Study-wide findings and caveats: Epitopes outside B.1.351 and B.1.1.7 mutated regions reportedly drew nearly half of spike TCRs. Clonal diversity may have been underestimated in mostly white British donors.

The repertoire was sequenced with immunoSEQ multiplex PCR; TCRdb's copy has only in-frame clones and lacks some. The data hold more than 150,000 clones, with 75% to 90% observed a single time. The CDR3 is 11 amino acids. Germline CDR1 and CDR2: GTSNPN and SVGIG (reference sequence). V gave up 5 bases and J gave up 7 bases; unmatched junction bases: 5. Comment on this clone: No antigen is known for it.

This clonotype was obtained from an adult in good health. This sequence joins TRBV30 and TRBJ2-7; TRBD1 matches at 7 bases. Sequencing was performed on peripheral blood, taken on day 0 of AZD1222 vaccination. Here the CDR3 DNA reads TGTGCCTGGGGGACAGCTAAGGAGCAGTACTTC. This gives the protein CAWGTAKEQYF.